This entry is about one T cell receptor beta chain. The antigen is unknown. The germline V gene has CDR1 MGHRA and CDR2 YSYEKL. The CDR3 has 15 residues. Trimming took off 3 bases at V and 4 bases at J, with 13 bases between the two ends. The data were taken from a study of siplizumab effects on memory and regulatory T cells. Study results and caveats: The naive T cell population seemed more diverse than memory cells and seemed a major contributor to the alloresponse. The drug siplizumab significantly decreased the alloreactive sequences that could be traced to unstimulated CD4+ memory cells.

Per sample, around 91,000 TCR templates were assayed. Libraries were prepared by immunoSEQ multiplex PCR; TCRdb keeps only in-frame clonotypes and omits some of them. Of fewer than 120,000 clones listed, around nine tenths are singletons. Sequenced: CD4+ T cells sorted from blood. The V call is TRBV4-1, the J call TRBJ2-1, with D possibly called TRBD1 or TRBD2 (5 bases each). This TCR derives from a human donor in good health. The CDR3 region has the DNA TGCGCCAGCAGCCAGAACCGGGACCGGTACAATGAGCAGTTCTTC. Translating gives CASSQNRDRYNEQFF.